This TCR beta chain was profiled in a study of blood T cell repertoires in COVID-19. For the study at large: Whether acute or convalescent, the COVID-19 samples came from the United States, Italy and Spain. In each case, the material was cDNA or gDNA derived from T cells, B-cell-depleted T cells, or PBMCs.

Under the authors' procedure: Researchers report that nucleated cell counts were estimated from reference gene primer amplification. The data were produced by immunoSEQ multiplex PCR, yet TCRdb's version contains in-frame clones alone and is incomplete. V and J calls plus clone size are reproduced from that table; the DNA served to infer D and trimming. Here the sample spans about 110,000 clones, around 84% being singletons. In germline, CDR1 is GTSNPN, CDR2 SVGIG (reference sequence). V dropped 5 bases and J dropped 0 bases, with 8 bases sitting between them. CDR3 length equals 12 residues. The source material was peripheral blood. This sequence joins TRBV30 and TRBJ2-7; D uncertain. This receptor was taken from a human donor in a cohort sampled during active COVID-19. CDR3 nucleotide sequence: TGTGCCTGGTCAGGTACCTCCTACGAGCAGTACTTC. Residues: CAWSGTSYEQYF.